What follows are 13 T cell receptor beta chains derived from one specimen sequenced in a study of T cells after yellow fever vaccination. Using its own MiXCR run on the 5' RACE reads, TCRdb lists one record per CDR3 protein. Here the sample spans a few hundred thousand distinct CDR3 sequences, around 4.1% being singletons. Source: PBMCs, taken 5 days after the yellow fever booster vaccination. The receptors here all came from a man aged 18 to 35 who received the YFV17D yellow fever vaccine.

CDR3 region: CASSPATGGSSGANVLTF. CDR3 in DNA: TGTGCCAGCTCACCGGCGACAGGGGGATCGTCTGGGGCCAACGTCCTGACTTTC. The chain links TRBV18 to TRBJ2-6; the match to TRBD1 covers 9 bases. This CDR3 contains 18 residues. With V trimmed by 3 bases and J by 1 base, 7 bases remained unmatched. Germline V gene sequence: CDR1 KGHSH, CDR2 LQKENI.

This clonotype was counted at least ten times. The chain carries TRBV20-1 and TRBJ2-2; D may be TRBD1 (6 bases). Trimming shortened V by 0 bases and J by 7 bases, and 12 bases separated the two germline ends. Germline V gene data show CDR1 as DFQATT and CDR2 as SNEGSKA (reference sequence). This CDR3 has 14 residues. The chain's CDR3 is CSARDSTGGGELFF. The CDR3 DNA follows: TGCAGTGCTAGAGATTCGACAGGAGGCGGGGAGCTGTTTTTT.

V gene TRBV5-1 combines with J gene TRBJ2-5; 8 bases line up with TRBD2. After removal of 4 bases from V and 1 base from J, the junction contained 3 bases not matched to a gene. CDR1 is SGHRS, CDR2 YFSETQ, per germline. CDR3 length: 14 amino acids. CDR3 sequence: CASSEGTSQETQYF. DNA for the CDR3: TGCGCCAGCAGCGAAGGGACTAGCCAAGAGACCCAGTACTTC.

This clonotype was recorded many times. The chain has TRBV6-2 or TRBV6-3 and TRBJ2-1, with D unclear. Germline assignment: CDR1 MNHEY and CDR2 SVGEGT. CDR3 size: 12 residues. V lost 6 bases to trimming and J lost 5 bases, with 8 bases between them. The CDR3 region has the DNA TGTGCCAGCAGCTTCTTCCACAATGAGCAGTTCTTC. Translated: CASSFFHNEQFF.

In this sample, this clonotype turned up many times. The chain couples TRBV27 to TRBJ2-2; possible D gene TRBD2, 5 bases. V was clipped by 2 bases and J by 5 bases, with 15 bases between them. CDR3 size: 16 residues. Germline V gene data show CDR1 as MNHEY and CDR2 as SMNVEV (reference sequence). This chain's CDR3 is CASSLLRWEMTGELFF. For the CDR3, the DNA is TGTGCCAGCAGTTTACTGCGTTGGGAGATGACCGGGGAGCTGTTTTTT.

This rearrangement joins TRBV7-9 to TRBJ1-3; D may be TRBD1 (5 bases). CDR1 and CDR2 (germline): SEHNR, FQNEAQ (reference sequence). With 2 bases removed from V and 0 bases from J, the gap between germline ends came to 11 bases. This CDR3 spans 16 amino acids. The CDR3 sequence: CASSLRTLFSGNTIYF. The CDR3 coding sequence is TGTGCCAGCAGCTTAAGGACACTTTTCTCTGGAAACACCATATATTTT.

The gene calls are TRBV7-2 and TRBJ2-5; D is unresolved. The CDR3 is made up of 15 amino acids. Trimming shortened V by 0 bases and J by 2 bases, and 10 bases separated the two germline ends. Germline CDR1 is SGHTA and CDR2 is FQGNSA. The DNA of the CDR3 is TGTGCCAGCAGCTTAGCGCCAAGGGCTCAAGAGACCCAGTACTTC. Translation: CASSLAPRAQETQYF.

This clonotype was seen only a few times. V usage is TRBV3-1 and J usage is TRBJ2-1; 9 nucleotides agree with TRBD1. Germline lookup yields CDR1 LGHDT and CDR2 YNNKEL (reference sequence). This CDR3 is 15 amino acids long. J gave up 6 bases and V 4 bases, and 7 bases lay outside the gene matches. CDR3 region: CASSPPLGQGNEQFF. The CDR3 DNA follows: TGTGCCAGCAGCCCTCCGTTGGGACAGGGCAATGAGCAGTTCTTC.

The V gene is TRBV29-1, the J gene TRBJ2-5; D is possibly TRBD2 (5 bases). V was clipped by 4 bases and J by 5 bases, with 14 bases between them. The CDR3 is 13 amino acids. The germline V gene encodes CDR1 SQVTM and CDR2 ANQGSEA. The CDR3 loop reads CSVGRGVRETQYF. The CDR3 DNA sequence: TGCAGCGTTGGTCGGGGTGTTCGGGAGACCCAGTACTTC.

This clonotype was seen ten or more times. The chain recombines TRBV7-6 with TRBJ1-1; the D is unclear. Germline V gene lookup returns CDR1 SGHVS and CDR2 FNYEAQ. The V and J ends lost 5 bases and 7 bases respectively, with 11 bases between them. The length of the CDR3 is 12 residues. This CDR3 reads CASSVGGREAFF. For the CDR3, the DNA is TGTGCCAGCAGCGTTGGAGGTCGTGAAGCTTTCTTT.

Only a few counts were recorded for this clonotype. The genes are TRBV6-5 and TRBJ1-1; TRBD1 is a possible D gene (5 bases). The CDR3 is 15 residues long. Trimming stripped 0 bases from V and 0 bases from J, with 8 bases between. Germline assignment: CDR1 MNHEY and CDR2 SVGAGI. The DNA for the CDR3 is TGTGCCAGCAGTTACTCGGGACGGTTGAACACTGAAGCTTTCTTT. Its translation is CASSYSGRLNTEAFF.

The table lists this clonotype with many counts. The chain has TRBV4-1 and TRBJ2-3, with a tentative D call TRBD2 (6 bases). The germline V and J ends were trimmed by 0 bases and 0 bases, with 10 bases remaining between them. This CDR3 is 16 amino acids long. Germline V gene data show CDR1 as MGHRA and CDR2 as YSYEKL. Written as DNA, the CDR3 is TGCGCCAGCAGCCAAGATTTTGGAGGGAGCACAGATACGCAGTATTTT. Protein: CASSQDFGGSTDTQYF.

V usage is TRBV12-3 or TRBV12-4 and J usage is TRBJ2-1; 8 bases agree with TRBD1. J gave up 9 bases and V 6 bases, and 19 bases lay outside the gene matches. This CDR3 has 17 residues. CDR3 bases: TGTGCCAGCAGATCTACCATGGACAGGGCCGATGGGGGTGAGCAGTTCTTC. Translating it yields CASRSTMDRADGGEQFF.